Listed below are T cell receptor beta chains from one sample, sequenced in a study of siplizumab effects on memory and regulatory T cells. TCRdb keeps only in-frame clones here, not all; method: immunoSEQ multiplex PCR. The data show roughly 100,000 clones, over 90% seen once. Material: Tregs sorted from blood. These receptors were collected from a human donor in good health. CDR3s include the opening cysteine and the closing phenylalanine or tryptophan. A D gene is named only where the DNA matches it firmly. Where a row states a size, it is once, few, many or the class of an expanded clone; other rows omit it.

clone_size: NA
v_call: TRBV5-4
j_call: TRBJ2-7
d_call: NA
cdr3_nt: TGTGCCAGCAGCCGAACCGGGACCTTGTACGAGCAGTACTTC
cdr3_aa: CASSRTGTLYEQYF

clone_size: NA
v_call: TRBV6-1
j_call: TRBJ1-3
d_call: NA
cdr3_nt: TGTGCCAGCGGGGAGGCGGGAAACACCATATATTTT
cdr3_aa: CASGEAGNTIYF

clone_size: NA
v_call: TRBV5-1
j_call: TRBJ2-5
d_call: NA
cdr3_nt: TGCGCCAGCAGCCAGGCGACAGGGAGGCAAGAGACCCAGTACTTC
cdr3_aa: CASSQATGRQETQYF

clone_size: NA
v_call: TRBV6-6
j_call: TRBJ1-5
d_call: TRBD1
cdr3_nt: TGTGCCAGCGTAGTAGGAACAGGGGGCGCCCAGCATTTT
cdr3_aa: CASVVGTGGAQHF

clone_size: NA
v_call: TRBV19
j_call: TRBJ1-1
d_call: TRBD1
cdr3_nt: TGTGCCAGTAGTATAGACAGGACAGGGAGGGCGAACACTGAAGCTTTCTTT
cdr3_aa: CASSIDRTGRANTEAFF

clone_size: once
v_call: TRBV5-1
j_call: TRBJ2-1
d_call: NA
cdr3_nt: TGCGCCAGCAGCTTGGAGGGTACTGAGCAGTTCTTC
cdr3_aa: CASSLEGTEQFF

clone_size: NA
v_call: TRBV16
j_call: TRBJ1-6
d_call: TRBD1
cdr3_nt: TGTGCCAGCAGCGCACGACAGGGCGGCCATTCACCCCTCCACTTT
cdr3_aa: CASSARQGGHSPLHF

clone_size: NA
v_call: TRBV2
j_call: TRBJ1-6
d_call: NA
cdr3_nt: TGTGCCAGCAACCCGACAGGATCGTCCTACTCACCCCTCCACTTT
cdr3_aa: CASNPTGSSYSPLHF

clone_size: NA
v_call: TRBV5-1
j_call: TRBJ1-6
d_call: TRBD1
cdr3_nt: TGCGCCAGCAGCTTCTGGACAGGGACTGGTTCACCCCTCCACTTT
cdr3_aa: CASSFWTGTGSPLHF

clone_size: NA
v_call: TRBV18
j_call: TRBJ2-7
d_call: NA
cdr3_nt: TGTGCCAGCTCACCGACAAACTACGAGCAGTACTTC
cdr3_aa: CASSPTNYEQYF

clone_size: NA
v_call: TRBV30
j_call: TRBJ1-3
d_call: NA
cdr3_nt: TGTGCCTGGAGTGTAGACCTCTCTGGAAACACCATATATTTT
cdr3_aa: CAWSVDLSGNTIYF

clone_size: NA
v_call: TRBV29-1
j_call: TRBJ1-4
d_call: NA
cdr3_nt: TGCAGCGTTGTTTTCCGGGAAAAAGGTGAAAAACTGTTTTTT
cdr3_aa: CSVVFREKGEKLFF

clone_size: NA
v_call: TRBV1
j_call: TRBJ1-1
d_call: NA
cdr3_nt: TGCACCAGCAGCCCCGGGGCAGAGAGGGACACTGAAGCTTTCTTT
cdr3_aa: CTSSPGAERDTEAFF

clone_size: NA
v_call: TRBV5-1
j_call: TRBJ2-5
d_call: NA
cdr3_nt: TGCGCCAGCAGCTTGAATAACCAAGAGACCCAGTACTTC
cdr3_aa: CASSLNNQETQYF

clone_size: NA
v_call: TRBV10-3
j_call: TRBJ2-5
d_call: NA
cdr3_nt: TGTGCCATCAGTGAGACGGGACCACAAGAGACCCAGTACTTC
cdr3_aa: CAISETGPQETQYF

clone_size: NA
v_call: TRBV5-1
j_call: TRBJ1-2
d_call: TRBD1
cdr3_nt: TGCGCCAGCAGCTCCGCCCCGACAGGGAATGGCTACACCTTC
cdr3_aa: CASSSAPTGNGYTF

clone_size: once
v_call: TRBV25-1
j_call: TRBJ1-6
d_call: NA
cdr3_nt: TGTGCCAGCAGGGATCGCAGAAATTCACCCCTCCACTTT
cdr3_aa: CASRDRRNSPLHF

clone_size: once
v_call: TRBV4-2
j_call: TRBJ1-1
d_call: NA
cdr3_nt: TGTGCCAGCAGCCTTACTCGGACTGGGAACACTGAAGCTTTCTTT
cdr3_aa: CASSLTRTGNTEAFF

clone_size: NA
v_call: TRBV6-5
j_call: TRBJ1-2
d_call: NA
cdr3_nt: TGTGCCAGCAGTTTCCGGGACACGGGGGGCTATGGCTACACCTTC
cdr3_aa: CASSFRDTGGYGYTF

clone_size: NA
v_call: TRBV28
j_call: TRBJ1-6
d_call: NA
cdr3_nt: TGTGCCAGCAGTTGGGCAGGGCAGTTTCGGAGTTCACCCCTCCACTTT
cdr3_aa: CASSWAGQFRSSPLHF

clone_size: NA
v_call: TRBV9
j_call: TRBJ1-4
d_call: NA
cdr3_nt: NA
cdr3_aa: CASSFSGQGLEKLFF

clone_size: NA
v_call: TRBV5-1
j_call: TRBJ2-7
d_call: TRBD2
cdr3_nt: TGCGCCAGCAGCGGACTAGCGGGAGAGGGCTACGAGCAGTACTTC
cdr3_aa: CASSGLAGEGYEQYF

clone_size: NA
v_call: TRBV5-1
j_call: TRBJ2-7
d_call: TRBD2
cdr3_nt: TGCGCCAGCAGCCTGGGAGGGGTGTACGAGCAGTACTTC
cdr3_aa: CASSLGGVYEQYF

clone_size: NA
v_call: TRBV4-3
j_call: TRBJ2-3
d_call: NA
cdr3_nt: TGCGCCAGCAGCCAAGGAGGGGAGGCCGATACGCAGTATTTT
cdr3_aa: CASSQGGEADTQYF

clone_size: NA
v_call: TRBV6-5
j_call: TRBJ2-2
d_call: NA
cdr3_nt: TGTGCCAGCAGTTACAAGGGAACCGGGGAGCTGTTTTTT
cdr3_aa: CASSYKGTGELFF

clone_size: NA
v_call: TRBV25-1
j_call: TRBJ1-2
d_call: NA
cdr3_nt: TGTGCCAGCAGTGGTATGACCGGGACACGAGGTTTTGGCTACACCTTC
cdr3_aa: CASSGMTGTRGFGYTF

clone_size: NA
v_call: TRBV30
j_call: TRBJ1-1
d_call: NA
cdr3_nt: TGTGCCTGGAGCCGGAAGAACACTGAAGCTTTCTTT
cdr3_aa: CAWSRKNTEAFF

clone_size: NA
v_call: TRBV6-6
j_call: TRBJ2-2
d_call: NA
cdr3_nt: TGTGCCAGCTCAATTTGGCAGGGGAACACCGGGGAGCTGTTTTTT
cdr3_aa: CASSIWQGNTGELFF

clone_size: NA
v_call: TRBV15
j_call: TRBJ1-3
d_call: NA
cdr3_nt: TGTGCCACCAGCAGAGCCCGACAGGACACCATATATTTT
cdr3_aa: CATSRARQDTIYF

clone_size: NA
v_call: TRBV7-3
j_call: TRBJ1-1
d_call: NA
cdr3_nt: TGTGCCAGCAGCCCCTCTGGGGACTCTGAAGCTTTCTTT
cdr3_aa: CASSPSGDSEAFF

clone_size: NA
v_call: TRBV9
j_call: TRBJ2-3
d_call: TRBD2
cdr3_nt: TGTGCCAGCAGCGTAGGTGCTAGCGGGAGCACAGATACGCAGTATTTT
cdr3_aa: CASSVGASGSTDTQYF

clone_size: NA
v_call: TRBV30
j_call: TRBJ2-5
d_call: TRBD2
cdr3_nt: TGTGCCTGGAGTTTCATAGCGGGAGGGCCGGAGACCCAGTACTTC
cdr3_aa: CAWSFIAGGPETQYF

clone_size: NA
v_call: TRBV5-1
j_call: TRBJ1-2
d_call: NA
cdr3_nt: TGCGCCAGCACCTCTGGGGTCGGCTATGGCTACACCTTC
cdr3_aa: CASTSGVGYGYTF

clone_size: once
v_call: TRBV7-8
j_call: TRBJ1-3
d_call: NA
cdr3_nt: TGTGCCAGCAGCTTAGTTGGCAGGGCCCTTAGTGGAAACACCATATATTTT
cdr3_aa: CASSLVGRALSGNTIYF

clone_size: NA
v_call: TRBV2
j_call: TRBJ1-2
d_call: NA
cdr3_nt: TGTGCCAGCAACAATCGTCTCTATGGCTACACCTTC
cdr3_aa: CASNNRLYGYTF

clone_size: NA
v_call: TRBV6-6
j_call: TRBJ2-3
d_call: NA
cdr3_nt: TGTGCCAGCAGTTACTCGGGGATCACAGATACGCAGTATTTT
cdr3_aa: CASSYSGITDTQYF

clone_size: NA
v_call: TRBV6-1
j_call: TRBJ2-5
d_call: NA
cdr3_nt: TGTGCCAGCAGTTCGGACCCCCGGGAGGAGACCCAGTACTTC
cdr3_aa: CASSSDPREETQYF

clone_size: once
v_call: TRBV19
j_call: TRBJ1-2
d_call: NA
cdr3_nt: TGTGCCAGTATGGGAGTGCGAGGCTTGAACTATGGCTACACCTTC
cdr3_aa: CASMGVRGLNYGYTF

clone_size: NA
v_call: TRBV19
j_call: TRBJ2-1
d_call: NA
cdr3_nt: TGTGCCAGTAGTCTTCTTCCGGTTAATGAGCAGTTCTTC
cdr3_aa: CASSLLPVNEQFF

clone_size: NA
v_call: TRBV2
j_call: TRBJ1-5
d_call: NA
cdr3_nt: TGTGCCAGCAGTGAAGGGGGCAATCAGCCCCAGCATTTT
cdr3_aa: CASSEGGNQPQHF

clone_size: once
v_call: TRBV11-3
j_call: TRBJ2-5
d_call: NA
cdr3_nt: TGTGCCAGCAGCTTAGGGGGGGCGAGGAGAGAGACCCAGTACTTC
cdr3_aa: CASSLGGARRETQYF

clone_size: NA
v_call: TRBV25-1
j_call: TRBJ2-7
d_call: NA
cdr3_nt: TGTGCCAGCAGTGAACGTAGGCAGGGACGGACCTACGAGCAGTACTTC
cdr3_aa: CASSERRQGRTYEQYF

clone_size: NA
v_call: TRBV12-2
j_call: TRBJ2-2
d_call: NA
cdr3_nt: TGTGCAAGTCGCTTAGCGCGAGGACTCTCGAACACCGGGGAGCTGTTTTTT
cdr3_aa: CASRLARGLSNTGELFF

clone_size: NA
v_call: TRBV5-1
j_call: TRBJ1-1
d_call: NA
cdr3_nt: TGCGCCAGCAGCTTTGAGGGGGGACTAGGATCCGGAGCTTTCTTT
cdr3_aa: CASSFEGGLGSGAFF

clone_size: once
v_call: TRBV18
j_call: TRBJ2-7
d_call: TRBD2
cdr3_nt: TGTGCCAGCTCACCCTCTGCTAGCGGGAACTTCCTATCTGGCGAGCAGTACTTC
cdr3_aa: CASSPSASGNFLSGEQYF